These T cell receptor beta chains were read from a single sample in a study of early T cells in non-severe SARS-CoV-2 infection. TCRdb called the 5' RACE reads again in MiXCR, with one record for every CDR3 protein. The table has 75,000 to 90,000 distinct CDR3 sequences, 5% to 7% seen once. The sequencing input was whole blood. These receptor sequences come from an adult who was a healthcare worker with PCR-confirmed SARS-CoV-2 infection or an uninfected control (not recorded which). Each CDR3 is given with its conserved first and last residue. A D gene is named only where the DNA matches it firmly. A clone size is listed for some rows: how often the clone was seen (once, few, many), or a class if it is expanded.

J gene | D gene | V gene | clone size | CDR3 DNA | CDR3 protein
TRBJ2-7 | TRBD1 | TRBV28 | NA | TGTGCCAGCACTCCGGGACAGGCCTCCTACGAGCAGTACTTC | CASTPGQASYEQYF
TRBJ1-2 | NA | TRBV11-2 | few | TGTGCCAGCAGCTTAGGGGCAGGTACAGGCTACACCTTC | CASSLGAGTGYTF
TRBJ1-1 | NA | TRBV7-9 | many | TGTGCCAGCAGCGTAGAGGGGGAAGCTTTCTTT | CASSVEGEAFF
TRBJ2-7 | NA | TRBV5-1 | NA | TGCGCCAGCAGCTTCGGGCAGGGGTACAACGAGCAGTACTTC | CASSFGQGYNEQYF
TRBJ1-5 | NA | TRBV28 | many | TGTGCCACCCTCAACTCAGGGGCTGGAAATCAGCCCCAGCATTTT | CATLNSGAGNQPQHF
TRBJ2-5 | TRBD2 | TRBV11-2 | few | TGTGCCAGCAGCTTAGGCGCTAGCGGGAGTCTAAGAGAGACCCAGTACTTC | CASSLGASGSLRETQYF
TRBJ2-4 | NA | TRBV15 | many | TGTGCCACCAGCACCCGAAGGGGGGCCAAAAACATTCAGTACTTC | CATSTRRGAKNIQYF
TRBJ1-2 | TRBD1 | TRBV5-4 | NA | TGTGCCAGCACCTATGGGGACAGACCCTCCTATGGCTACACCTTC | CASTYGDRPSYGYTF
TRBJ2-3 | NA | TRBV6-2/TRBV6-3 | NA | TGTGCCAGCAGGCCTATCCGGGTCGGGGGGCCGGATACGCAGTATTTT | CASRPIRVGGPDTQYF
TRBJ2-3 | TRBD2 | TRBV6-6 | many | TGTGCCAGCAGCCCGACTAGCGGGGGGGCCGGCGGTACGCAGTATTTT | CASSPTSGGAGGTQYF
TRBJ1-4 | NA | TRBV20-1 | few | TGCAGTGCGAGGAGTGAAAAACTGTTTTTT | CSARSEKLFF
TRBJ2-3 | NA | TRBV12-3/TRBV12-4 | few | TGTGCCAGCAGTCCAGACAGGAAGGGTGCAGATACGCAGTATTTT | CASSPDRKGADTQYF
TRBJ2-1 | TRBD2 | TRBV20-1 | many | TGCAGTGCTCCCACTAGCGGGCTATACAATGAGCAGTTCTTC | CSAPTSGLYNEQFF
TRBJ2-7 | NA | TRBV11-2 | few | TGTGCCAGCAGTAGGTCAGGGCAATCCCACGAGCAGTACTTC | CASSRSGQSHEQYF
TRBJ1-4 | TRBD1 | TRBV4-1 | many | TGCGCCAGCAGCCAAGATTCGCACAGGGGGAATGAAAAACTGTTTTTT | CASSQDSHRGNEKLFF
TRBJ2-1 | TRBD2 | TRBV15 | NA | TGTGCCACCAGCAGTGGACTAGCCCCTAAGTACAATGAGCAGTTCTTC | CATSSGLAPKYNEQFF
TRBJ1-5 | NA | TRBV7-6 | many | TGTGCCAGCAGCTTAGGGGCGGGGAGCAATCAGCCCCAGCATTTT | CASSLGAGSNQPQHF
TRBJ1-5 | TRBD1 | TRBV19 | many | TGTGCCAGTAGTCTGACAGGGGGCTATCAGCCCCAGCATTTT | CASSLTGGYQPQHF
TRBJ2-5 | NA | TRBV12-3/TRBV12-4 | few | TGTGCCAGCAGTCTCCGGGCAGGCCAAGAGACCCAGTACTTC | CASSLRAGQETQYF
TRBJ1-5 | NA | TRBV20-1 | few | TGCAGTGCTAGAGGGTACGGCGTGTATAGCAATCAGCCCCAGCATTTT | CSARGYGVYSNQPQHF
TRBJ2-3 | TRBD1 | TRBV6-2/TRBV6-3 | few | TGTGCCAGCACCCTACAGGGGGCGAGGACAGATACGCAGTATTTT | CASTLQGARTDTQYF
TRBJ2-7 | NA | TRBV11-2 | many | TGTGCCAGCAGCCCCGGAGCAGGGTCGAACGAGCAGTACTTC | CASSPGAGSNEQYF
TRBJ1-5 | NA | TRBV7-9 | many | TGTGCCAGCAGCTTAGTCAGTGGGCCCCAGCATTTT | CASSLVSGPQHF
TRBJ2-7 | TRBD2 | TRBV19 | many | TGTGCCAGTATTGCGGGAGTTCCCCACGAGCAGTACTTC | CASIAGVPHEQYF
TRBJ2-7 | TRBD1 | TRBV6-5 | many | TGTGCCACCGCCCGGGACAGGGGGTTTCCCTACGAGCAGTACTTC | CATARDRGFPYEQYF
TRBJ2-5 | TRBD2 | TRBV4-2 | NA | TGTGCCAGCAGCTCGCGGGAGGGGGAGACCCAGTACTTC | CASSSREGETQYF
TRBJ2-7 | NA | TRBV6-6 | many | TGTGCCAGCAGTTACGGGGCGACTAACGAGCAGTACTTC | CASSYGATNEQYF
TRBJ1-1 | TRBD1 | TRBV6-1 | many | TGTGCCAGCAGTGCGGGACAGTCGTCTGAAGCTTTCTTT | CASSAGQSSEAFF
TRBJ2-5 | NA | TRBV20-1 | NA | TGCAGTGCTCCAGGGGGGGGACAGACCCAGTACTTC | CSAPGGGQTQYF
TRBJ2-1 | TRBD2 | TRBV7-9 | many | TGTGCAGCGGGGGCCAATGAGCAGTTCTTC | CAAGANEQFF
TRBJ2-3 | NA | TRBV5-1 | NA | TGCGCCAGCAGCGAAACAGGTCCAGATACGCAGTATTTT | CASSETGPDTQYF
TRBJ2-1 | TRBD2 | TRBV7-2 | many | TGTGCCAGCAGCTTAAGACCTCAGTTAGCGGGAGTTGTGCCCAATGAGCAGTTCTTC | CASSLRPQLAGVVPNEQFF
TRBJ1-3 | NA | TRBV6-1 | many | TGTGCCAGCAGTGAAGCCGCCGGGGTCGGGTCTGGAAACACCATATATTTT | CASSEAAGVGSGNTIYF
TRBJ1-3 | TRBD1 | TRBV29-1 | many | TGCAGCGTACAGGGGGTATCTGGAAACACCATATATTTT | CSVQGVSGNTIYF
TRBJ2-7 | NA | TRBV5-6 | few | TGTGCCAGCAGCAGGGGTTTCCAAGCCGGGGAGTACTTC | CASSRGFQAGEYF
TRBJ1-1 | TRBD1 | TRBV12-3/TRBV12-4 | many | TGTGCCAGCAGGGGACAGGATGAAGCTTTCTTT | CASRGQDEAFF